The 20 T cell receptor beta chains below come from one sample, sequenced in a study of T cells in Graves' hyperthyroidism and ophthalmopathy. Researchers amplified the TCR beta CDR3 regions from RNA transcripts. TCR CDR3 underwent first-round RT-PCR with the HTBI primer set. TCRdb redid the calling of the multiplex PCR reads with MiXCR, one entry per CDR3 protein. The sample contains hundreds of thousands of distinct CDR3 sequences, around 15% of which appear only once. Source material: blood. These receptors were collected from a woman aged 25 to 39 with Graves' hyperthyroidism.

In this sample, this clonotype turned up many times. The chain uses TRBV28 and TRBJ2-7; TRBD2 matches at 7 bases. Germline V lookup: CDR1 MDHEN, CDR2 SYDVKM. The CDR3 is made up of 14 amino acids. With 10 bases clipped from V and 3 bases from J, the junction kept 12 bases outside the gene matches. The CDR3 DNA is TGTGCCACCGGTGGGGGGGAGGGATTCTACGAGCAGTACTTC. This encodes CATGGGEGFYEQYF.

This clonotype was seen many times. This chain uses TRBV6-1 with TRBJ2-1, with 10 positions matching TRBD1. V lost 9 bases, J lost 9 bases, and 11 bases stayed unmatched. This CDR3 contains 14 residues. CDR1 is MNHNS and CDR2 is SASEGT in the germline V gene. The CDR3 sequence is CASGRDRGFSEQFF. The CDR3 nucleotides read TGTGCCAGTGGAAGGGACAGGGGTTTCAGTGAGCAGTTCTTC.

This clonotype was seen many times. This sequence joins TRBV12-3 or TRBV12-4 and TRBJ2-7; possibly TRBD1 for D (6 bases). The V end was cut by 6 bases, the J end by 5 bases, with 11 bases between. The CDR3 totals 12 residues. CDR3: CASSEQGDEQYF. The CDR3 nucleotides read TGTGCCAGCAGCGAACAGGGAGACGAGCAGTACTTC.

The chain couples TRBV15 to TRBJ2-7, with D uncertain. V was cut by 0 bases and J by 0 bases, with 6 bases left in between. The CDR3 contains 14 residues. Germline V gene data show CDR1 as LNHNV and CDR2 as YYDKDF (reference sequence). DNA of the CDR3: TGTGCCACCAGCAGAGACAGTTACTCCTACGAGCAGTACTTC. Translation gives CATSRDSYSYEQYF. Using reference TRBV15 and TRBJ2-7 for the parts outside the CDR3, the full variable domain is DAMVIQNPRYQVTQFGKPVTLSCSQTLNHNVMYWYQQKSSQAPKLLFHYYDKDFNNEADTPDNFQSRRPNTSFCFLDIRSPGLGDTAMYLCATSRDSYSYEQYFGPGTRLTVT.

This clonotype was detected many times. The chain recombines TRBV5-1 with TRBJ2-3; TRBD2 aligns across 9 bases. V shed 4 bases, J shed 0 bases, and the junction held 6 bases outside the gene matches. The CDR3 is made up of 16 amino acids. Germline V gene sequence: CDR1 SGHRS, CDR2 YFSETQ. The CDR3 protein is CASSPGLATSTDTQYF. The CDR3, as DNA: TGCGCCAGCAGCCCCGGACTAGCGACTAGCACAGATACGCAGTATTTT.

On this clonotype: Possible read error: a much larger clone is one base away. The CDR3 sequence is CASSEVGNQAQHF. CDR3 nucleotide sequence: TGTGCCAGCAGTGAAGTGGGCAATCAGGCCCAGCATTTT. The chain combines TRBV6-1 with TRBJ1-5; D call uncertain. CDR3 length equals 13 residues. The V gene's germline CDR1 is MNHNS and CDR2 SASEGT.

This clonotype was found many times. The chain has TRBV10-2 and TRBJ2-1; TRBD2 agrees at 8 bases. The junction had 14 bases not matched to a gene; V was cut back by 6 bases and J by 1 base. Germline V lookup: CDR1 WSHSY, CDR2 SAAADI. This CDR3 region has 18 residues. In DNA form, the CDR3 reads TGCGCCAGCAGCGATCCCTACACGAGCGGGAGTTCCTACAATGAGCAGTTCTTC. It translates to CASSDPYTSGSSYNEQFF.

Only a few counts were recorded for this clonotype. This may arise from a read error, as a much more abundant clone is one base away. The conserved closing phenylalanine or tryptophan is absent in this CDR3, likely reflecting a read error. The chain carries TRBV6-2 or TRBV6-3 and TRBJ2-5; no clear D gene. This CDR3 has 13 amino acids. Trimming removed 4 bases at V and 2 bases at J, with 8 bases between. CDR1 and CDR2 from the germline V gene are MNHEY and SVGEGT. Written as DNA, the CDR3 is TGTGCCAGCAGTTGGGGTTGGCAAGAGACCCAGTACCTC. Residues: CASSWGWQETQYL.

V usage is TRBV20-1 and J usage is TRBJ1-6, with TRBD1 identical over 8 bases. Unmatched junction bases numbered 13, after V lost 5 bases and J lost 10 bases. Germline V gene data show CDR1 as DFQATT and CDR2 as SNEGSKA (reference sequence). The CDR3 extends over 15 amino acids. CDR3 DNA: TGCAGTGCTGGACCCGGACAGGGAAATCGGTCACCCCTCCACTTT. Amino acid sequence: CSAGPGQGNRSPLHF.

The sample holds many counts of this clonotype. The chain uses TRBV12-3 or TRBV12-4 and TRBJ2-1; possibly TRBD2 for D (6 bases). The CDR3 totals 13 residues. The germline V and J ends were trimmed by 6 bases and 3 bases, with 9 bases remaining between them. CDR3 bases: TGTGCCAGCAGCAAAGCGGGCTACAATGAGCAGTTCTTC. It codes for CASSKAGYNEQFF.

The table lists this clonotype with a few counts. The CDR3 loop reads CASSEWGQTGLFNEQFF. In DNA, the CDR3 is TGTGCCAGCAGTGAATGGGGCCAGACAGGGTTATTCAATGAGCAGTTCTTC. This sequence joins TRBV6-1 and TRBJ2-1; 7 bases are shared with TRBD1. The CDR3 runs to 17 residues. The ends lost 2 bases at V and 6 bases at J; junction bases unmatched: 13. Germline CDR1 is MNHNS and CDR2 is SASEGT.

V and J are TRBV5-4 and TRBJ1-6; no clear D. The CDR3 sequence is 15 residues long. Trimming removed 3 bases at V and 0 bases at J, with 7 bases between. CDR1 is SGHNT and CDR2 is YYREEE in the germline V gene (reference sequence). CDR3: CASSSVSSYNSPLHF. The CDR3 DNA follows: TGTGCCAGCAGCTCCGTGAGCTCCTATAATTCACCCCTCCACTTT.

This clonotype has only a few counts. The gene calls are TRBV4-1 and TRBJ2-1; no reliable D call. V was pared by 1 base and J by 5 bases, with 6 bases between. Germline V CDR1 and CDR2: MGHRA, YSYEKL. The CDR3 consists of 13 residues. For the CDR3, the DNA is TGCGCCAGCAGCCAAGGCAGACACAATGAGCAGTTCTTC. Protein product: CASSQGRHNEQFF.

With respect to this clonotype: A much larger clonotype is one base distant, so this may be a read error. V and J are TRBV3-1 and TRBJ2-1, with TRBD2 identical over 8 bases. The ends lost 5 bases at V and 6 bases at J; junction bases unmatched: 9. Germline loops: CDR1 LGHDT, CDR2 YNNKEL (reference sequence). CDR3 length equals 15 residues. In nucleotides, the CDR3 is TGTGCCAGCAGCGAACTAGCGGAACGCCTCAATGAGCAGTTCTTC. Translation gives CASSELAERLNEQFF.

This clonotype was counted at least ten times. The chain uses TRBV27 and TRBJ2-5, with D perhaps matching TRBD1 (5 bases). Germline-derived CDR1 and CDR2 are MNHEY and SMNVEV (reference sequence). The CDR3 runs 13 residues. Trimming left V 4 bases short and J 7 bases short, with 13 bases between. CDR3 amino acids: CASSYGTQGTQYF. CDR3 coding DNA: TGTGCCAGCAGTTACGGAACGCAGGGGACCCAGTACTTC.

This clonotype was seen more than once but under ten times. The V gene is TRBV3-1, the J gene TRBJ2-2; 9 nucleotides agree with TRBD2. CDR1 and CDR2 (germline): LGHDT, YNNKEL (reference sequence). The CDR3 covers 16 residues. V shed 1 base and J 3 bases; nucleotides not matched to a gene: 3. CDR3 nucleotide sequence: TGTGCCAGCAGCCAAGCGTTAGCGGGAGACACCGGGGAGCTGTTTTTT. It specifies CASSQALAGDTGELFF.

This clonotype was seen many times. The chain links TRBV3-1 to TRBJ1-1, with a weak D call TRBD1 (6 bases). Germline CDR1 is LGHDT and CDR2 is YNNKEL (reference sequence). V lost 1 base, J lost 6 bases, and 9 bases lay in between. The CDR3 is 13 amino acids. DNA of the CDR3: TGTGCCAGCAGCCAAGTGGCAGGGGCTGAAGCTTTCTTT. This translates into CASSQVAGAEAFF.

A few counts support this clonotype. The rearrangement uses TRBV20-1 and TRBJ2-1; D perhaps matches TRBD2 (5 bases). Germline-derived CDR1 and CDR2 are DFQATT and SNEGSKA (reference sequence). Trimming pared 7 bases from V and 1 base from J, leaving 8 bases between. The CDR3 consists of 12 residues. This CDR3 is CSGRGSYNEQFF. CDR3 coding DNA: TGCAGTGGGCGCGGGTCCTACAATGAGCAGTTCTTC.

In regard to this clonotype: This may be a read error: a much more frequent sequence differs by one nucleotide. The J gene is TRBJ1-1, the V gene TRBV6-2 or TRBV6-3; D gene uncertain. Germline lookup yields CDR1 MNHEY and CDR2 SVGEGT. V was pared by 5 bases and J by 0 bases, with 13 bases between. This CDR3 is built from 15 residues. The CDR3 sequence is CASSHLTSMNTEAFF. CDR3 DNA sequence: TGTGCCAGCAGTCATCTTACAAGCATGAACACTGAAGCTTTCTTT.

This clonotype was seen many times. V and J are TRBV6-1 and TRBJ2-2, with D perhaps TRBD1 (6 bases). This CDR3 is built from 14 residues. Germline V lookup: CDR1 MNHNS, CDR2 SASEGT. Between the trimmed V and J ends, which lost 7 bases and 0 bases, there was a span of 9 bases. The CDR3 here is CASMHRANTGELFF. CDR3 nucleotide sequence: TGTGCCAGCATGCACAGGGCGAACACCGGGGAGCTGTTTTTT.